The present TCR beta chain was sequenced within a study of blood T cell repertoires in COVID-19. About the research overall: The samples span acute and convalescent COVID-19 from the United States, Italy and Spain. PBMCs, B-cell-depleted T cells, or T cells provided the cDNA or gDNA that made up the material.

Original data processing: Reference gene primer amplification gave nucleated cell count estimates. The repertoire was sequenced with immunoSEQ multiplex PCR; TCRdb's copy has only in-frame clones and lacks some. V and J calls and clone size come straight from that table; D and trimming were deduced from the DNA. The table lists roughly 500,000 clones, 88% of them singletons, with 1.5% to 2% in the top ten. Recovered status in Cohort 3 required two negative PCRs, clearance, or symptom resolution. The TCR originated in a woman between 40 and 55 years old who had recovered from COVID-19. Sequencing was carried out using PBMCs or T cells enriched from blood (not recorded which).

CDR3 DNA: TGCGCCAGCAGCTCTGGGACAGGGGGTATGCCCCAGCATTTT. As protein: CASSSGTGGMPQHF. This chain joins TRBV5-1 and TRBJ1-5; 11 nucleotides agree with TRBD1. V lost 3 bases to trimming and J lost 9 bases; unmatched junction nucleotides: 5. The germline V gene encodes CDR1 SGHRS and CDR2 YFSETQ. The CDR3 sequence is 14 residues long.